These 8 T cell receptor beta chains were sequenced from one sample in a study of Ad26.COV2.S vaccination and SARS-CoV-2 variants. The method was immunoSEQ multiplex PCR; TCRdb's version includes in-frame clones alone and lacks a portion of them. This sample yields 380,000 or so clones, of which roughly 80% are seen a single time; around 7% belongs to the top ten. Treatment defined: around 19 received Ad26.COV2.S at low or high dose, single or two shots; 5 received placebo; per-sample allocation not given. Sample collection was performed on day 63 after the first vaccine or placebo injection. Sequences were derived from peripheral blood, sampled in a trial of Ad26.COV2.S vaccine versus placebo. The source of these receptors is a person aged 18-65 years who received the Ad26.COV2.S COVID-19 vaccine or a placebo.

This clone was seen a few times. V is TRBV18 and J is TRBJ1-1; TRBD1 matches 7 bases. The CDR3 is 16 residues long. Losses at the gene ends were 0 bases for V and 0 bases for J; bases not matched to a gene: 4. Germline V gene data show CDR1 as KGHSH and CDR2 as LQKENI. CDR3 in DNA: TGTGCCAGCTCACCACCCGGCAGGGGGGTGAACACTGAAGCTTTCTTT. This encodes CASSPPGRGVNTEAFF.

The rearrangement links TRBV28 to TRBJ1-5; 10 bases line up with TRBD1. Trimming took 5 bases from V and 6 from J; bases not matched to a gene: 7. CDR1 and CDR2 (germline): MDHEN, SYDVKM. The CDR3 contains 15 residues. The CDR3 nucleotides are TGTGCCAGCAGTATAACGGGGACAGGGGCTCAGCCCCAGCATTTT. This gives the protein CASSITGTGAQPQHF.

The V and J genes are TRBV5-5 and TRBJ2-7; 9 bases fit TRBD1. This CDR3 is built from 14 residues. The J segment lost 3 bases and the V segment lost 2 bases, leaving 3 bases of the junction unmatched. Germline-derived CDR1 and CDR2 are SGHKS and YYEKEE (reference sequence). CDR3 sequence reads: CASSFGTGLYEQYF. CDR3 bases: TGTGCCAGCAGCTTCGGGACAGGGCTCTACGAGCAGTACTTC.

The chain carries TRBV5-6 and TRBJ1-1, with D unresolved. The CDR3 extends over 13 amino acids. The germline V gene has CDR1 SGHDT and CDR2 YYEEEE. The V gene lost 1 base and the J gene lost 4 bases, with 8 bases spanning the gap. The CDR3 region is CASSLRSFTEAFF. For the CDR3, the DNA is TGTGCCAGCAGCTTGAGGTCGTTCACTGAAGCTTTCTTT.

The V call is TRBV10-3, the J call TRBJ2-3; 7 positions agree with TRBD1. CDR3 length equals 15 residues. The trim removed 7 bases at V and 6 bases at J, leaving 13 bases unmatched. Germline loops: CDR1 ENHRY, CDR2 SYGVKD. The CDR3 DNA sequence: TGTGCCATCAAGAGGGGGCCGTCGTGGGGGGATACGCAGTATTTT. Protein: CAIKRGPSWGDTQYF.

The CDR3 bases are TGTGCCAGTGGACAGGGCCTGCACACTGAAGCTTTCTTT. Translated: CASGQGLHTEAFF. The rearrangement links TRBV19 to TRBJ1-1; 8 positions match TRBD1. The CDR3 spans 13 residues. Germline V CDR1 and CDR2: LNHDA, SQIVND (reference sequence). Trimming removed 8 bases from V and 3 bases from J; junction bases left unmatched: 5.

The chain recombines TRBV2 with TRBJ1-5; D unresolved. Germline V gene lookup returns CDR1 SNHLY and CDR2 FYNNEI. Trimming pared 8 bases from V and 1 base from J, leaving 12 bases between. The CDR3 has 14 amino acids. DNA for the CDR3: TGTGCCAGCGGGAAAACTCGAAGCAATCAGCCCCAGCATTTT. This encodes CASGKTRSNQPQHF. Together with reference TRBV2 and TRBJ1-5, the CDR3 gives the full variable domain: EPEVTQTPSHQVTQMGQEVILRCVPISNHLYFYWYRQILGQKVEFLVSFYNNEISEKSEIFDDQFSVERPDGSNFTLKIRSTKLEDSAMYFCASGKTRSNQPQHFGDGTRLSIL.

This sequence joins TRBV5-1 and TRBJ2-2, with 14 positions matching TRBD2. The CDR3 runs 18 residues. Germline assignment: CDR1 SGHRS and CDR2 YFSETQ. V was pared by 3 bases and J by 5 bases, with 9 bases of the junction left unmatched. The CDR3 coding sequence is TGCGCCAGCAGCTGGAGACTAGCGGGGGGGCCGGGGACCGGGGAGCTGTTTTTT. It translates to CASSWRLAGGPGTGELFF.